This paragraph reports one T cell receptor beta chain. These data belong to a study of blood T cell repertoires in COVID-19. About the study: Nucleic acid was either cDNA or gDNA, and it came from T cells, B-cell-depleted T cells, or PBMCs.

Sequenced by immunoSEQ multiplex PCR; TCRdb stores in-frame clones only, minus some. The sample consists of 50,000 to 70,000 clones, 70% to 80% of them appearing once. Sequencing input: peripheral blood. This receptor was taken from a man aged 50-59 years with active or convalescent COVID-19.

The CDR3 region has the DNA TGTGCCAGCAGTGCAGCGAAGCGCACAGATACGCAGTATTTT. It encodes CASSAAKRTDTQYF. V gene TRBV25-1 combines with J gene TRBJ2-3; D unresolved. The CDR3 consists of 14 residues. The V gene's germline CDR1 is MGHDK and CDR2 SYGVNS. Between the trimmed V and J ends, which lost 4 bases and 1 base, there was a span of 9 bases.